This T cell receptor (beta chain) was sequenced in a study of response to subunit inactivated influenza vaccine. About this clonotype itself: Antigen: not known.

Study conclusions and caveats: Each seasonal flu vaccination may recruit only limited new T cells, authors suggested.

TCRdb independently ran MiXCR on the RT-PCR reads; one entry per CDR3 protein. The table lists about 780,000 distinct CDR3 sequences, roughly 18% of them singletons. The CDR3 runs 15 residues. With 2 bases removed from V and 0 bases from J, the gap between germline ends came to 10 bases. In germline, CDR1 is LGHDT, CDR2 YNNKEL (reference sequence). Specimen: PBMCs from blood, collected about 5 days after vaccination. V and J are TRBV3-1 and TRBJ1-1, with D unclear. This sequence was found in a man in his forties or fifties who received an inactivated influenza vaccine. CDR3 in DNA: TGTGCCAGCAGCCAACCCGAGACGGTGAACACTGAAGCTTTCTTT. Protein product: CASSQPETVNTEAFF.